These 10 T cell receptor beta chains originate from one sample sequenced in a study of tumor and adjacent non-tumor tissue in lung cancer. No cell sorting was done before RNA was extracted from the tissue. A modified ARM-PCR protocol with three rounds of nested PCR amplified TCRbeta. TCRdb reanalysed the multiplex PCR reads using MiXCR and keeps one entry per CDR3 protein. The sample lists approximately 68,000 distinct CDR3 sequences, around 73% occurring once. Sequenced sample: lung tumor tissue. The receptors derive from a man aged 60-69 years with non-small cell lung cancer.

Notes on this clonotype: The CDR3 end shows no conserved phenylalanine or tryptophan, and so a read error is likely. This chain joins TRBV6-5 and TRBJ2-2; a possible D gene is TRBD1 (6 bases). The CDR3 spans 13 residues. Germline CDR1 and CDR2: MNHEY and SVGAGI. The DNA for the CDR3 is TGTGACAGCCAACAGGGAGACACCGGGGAGCTGTTTTAT. Translation gives CDSQQGDTGELFY.

The chain links TRBV6-6 to TRBJ2-7; a possible D gene is TRBD2 (6 bases). CDR1 and CDR2 from the germline V gene are MNHNY and SVGAGI (reference sequence). CDR3 length: 15 amino acids. The V and J ends lost 4 bases and 6 bases respectively, with 19 bases between them. This chain's CDR3 is CASSSGSFKSCEQYF. In DNA, the CDR3 is TGTGCCAGCAGTTCCGGGAGCTTCAAGTCATGCGAGCAGTACTTC.

Points on this clonotype: Sequence at one end of the junction differs from germline and may be a read error. The gene calls are TRBV29-1 and TRBJ2-7; no clear D. From germline, CDR1 is SQVTM and CDR2 ANQGSEA. CDR3 length: 14 residues. The CDR3 DNA reads as TGCAGCGTTGAAAGGACCGACCATCCCTACAAGCAGTACTTC. Translating gives CSVERTDHPYKQYF.

Only a few counts were recorded for this clonotype. The chain recombines TRBV11-2 with TRBJ2-7; D is undetermined. The germline gives CDR1 SGHAT, CDR2 FQNNGV. Trimming took 3 bases from V and 5 from J, leaving 17 bases between them. The CDR3 covers 15 residues. CDR3 coding DNA: TGTGCCAGCAGCTTGTATGGCGGAAGGCAGCACGAGCAGTACTTC. This gives the protein CASSLYGGRQHEQYF.

There are a few counts of this clonotype. The J gene is TRBJ2-1, the V gene TRBV5-1; unclear D gene. Germline values: CDR1 SGHRS, CDR2 YFSETQ. The CDR3 is 12 residues long. Trimming took 4 bases from V and 3 from J, leaving 5 bases between them. CDR3 DNA sequence: TGCGCCAGCAGCCTGGACTACAATGAGCAGTTCTTC. Its translation is CASSLDYNEQFF.

A remark on this clonotype: Germline and junction disagree at one end, which may indicate a read error. J is TRBJ2-3 and V is TRBV5-4, with TRBD2 matching over 8 bases. The CDR3 is 16 amino acids. The germline V gene has CDR1 SGHNT and CDR2 YYREEE (reference sequence). For the CDR3, the DNA is TGTTCCAGCAACCCTATCGAGCGGGAGCCGGGTGATACGCAGTATTTT. This translates into CSSNPIEREPGDTQYF.

As for this clonotype: The conserved closing phenylalanine or tryptophan is absent in this CDR3, likely reflecting a read error. The DNA is omitted, as the CDR3 cannot be located on it reliably, and the CDR3 follows TCRdb's listing. The chain has TRBV20-1 and TRBJ2-2; TRBD2, the D gene given by the table, was not confirmed from the DNA. The CDR3 spans 16 amino acids, including both terminal residues. The germline V gene encodes CDR1 DFQATT and CDR2 SNEGSKA (reference sequence). This CDR3 reads CSATLAGGPETGELIS.

The count of this clonotype is one. The V call is TRBV20-1, the J call TRBJ2-1; D call uncertain. The CDR3 totals 18 residues. CDR1 is DFQATT and CDR2 is SNEGSKA in the germline V gene (reference sequence). The CDR3 region has the DNA TGCAGCGTTAGAGATCGCACGGGTAACGGAGAAAATTACAATGAGCAGTTCTTC. Translated: CSVRDRTGNGENYNEQFF.

The chain carries TRBV12-3 or TRBV12-4 and TRBJ2-1; TRBD2 matches 9 bases. The CDR3 runs 17 residues. V was clipped by 9 bases and J by 8 bases; unmatched bases: 20. The CDR3 spells CASRSTGTSWRAYEQFF. The DNA for the CDR3 is TGTGCCAGTAGGTCAACCGGGACTAGCTGGAGGGCATATGAGCAGTTCTTC.

V usage is TRBV20-1 and J usage is TRBJ1-6, with 7 bases fitting TRBD1. J gave up 18 bases and V 5 bases, and 19 bases lay outside the gene matches. The germline gives CDR1 DFQATT, CDR2 SNEGSKA (reference sequence). This CDR3 contains 14 residues. The CDR3 loop is CSAPPGQLNSPYHF. The CDR3 region has the DNA TGCAGTGCTCCCCCGGGACAGTTGAATTCACCTTACCACTTT.